The T cell receptor beta chain under discussion was sequenced for a study of T-cell memory formation after mild COVID-19. Turning to the study itself: Each donor largely had its own TCR clusters. Findings and caveats of the study: Detection of some responders pre-infection suggested pre-existing cross-reactive memory T cells participated.

After 5'RACE with constant-segment primers, TCR alpha and TCR beta cDNA libraries carrying sample barcodes and UMIs were obtained. Via MiXCR, TCRdb re-called the 5' RACE reads, giving one row per CDR3 protein. This table holds about 190,000 distinct CDR3 sequences, around 30% found once. Notes on this clonotype: Its antigen is as yet unknown.

This CDR3 region has 14 residues. Trimming shortened V by 0 bases and J by 9 bases, and 14 bases separated the two germline ends. This clonotype originated in an adult woman who had mild COVID-19 (a few samples of this study predate the infection). Cell type and time point are not known. The sample comprised PBMCs or a T cell subset sorted from them (not recorded which). This chain uses TRBV12-3 or TRBV12-4 with TRBJ2-5; D perhaps matches TRBD2 (6 bases). CDR3 amino acids: CASSLALGGYAQYF. In DNA, the CDR3 is TGTGCCAGCAGTTTAGCGCTCGGGGGTTACGCCCAGTACTTC.